This T cell receptor (beta chain) was recorded in a study of CD8+CD57+ T cells in acquired aplastic anemia. In the study overall: On average, sorted CD4+ and CD8+ cells gave about 2.9 ug of DNA.

Genomic DNA provided the template from which TCR beta VDJ and CDR3 profiles were obtained. TCRdb passed the reads through MiXCR, listing each CDR3 protein once. The table has approximately 190,000 distinct CDR3 sequences, around half seen once. Trimming at V came to 3 bases and at J to 4 bases, leaving 3 bases not matched to a gene. The CDR3 runs to 13 residues. Germline assignment: CDR1 LNHDA and CDR2 SQIVND (reference sequence). Flow cytometry had shown expanded CD8+CD57+ cells in the patients chosen for sequencing. Every patient presented with severe acquired aplastic anemia. Blood samples were obtained from patients who had received no prior therapy.

This chain uses TRBV19 with TRBJ2-7, with 7 bases aligning to TRBD1. The sequence derives from a human donor with aplastic anemia. Sequenced input: sorted CD4+, CD8+, or CD8+CD57+ T cells (not recorded which) from PBMCs. Here the CDR3 reads CASSIETGYEQYF. CDR3 nucleotides: TGTGCCAGTAGTATCGAGACAGGGTACGAGCAGTACTTC.